These 14 T cell receptor beta chains were sequenced from one sample in a study of blood T cell repertoires in COVID-19. Produced via immunoSEQ multiplex PCR; TCRdb's table is partial and in-frame only. The sample contains 15,000 to 20,000 clones, about 85% of which appear only once. Sequencing used peripheral blood. These TCRs come from a human donor in a cohort sampled during active COVID-19.

The V call is TRBV27, the J call TRBJ2-5; D is unresolved. Germline assignment: CDR1 MNHEY and CDR2 SMNVEV (reference sequence). V gave up 6 bases and J gave up 0 bases, with 11 bases separating them. This CDR3 comprises 14 residues. CDR3 bases: TGTGCCAGCAGCCCCTCGGTAAACCAAGAGACCCAGTACTTC. Its protein is CASSPSVNQETQYF.

This clone was observed a handful of times. V is TRBV7-2 and J is TRBJ1-2, with 7 bases fitting TRBD1. In germline, CDR1 is SGHTA, CDR2 FQGNSA. The CDR3 spans 15 residues. After removal of 5 bases from V and 7 bases from J, the junction contained 13 bases not matched to a gene. This chain's CDR3 is CASSPSQGSTGGYTF. In DNA form, the CDR3 reads TGTGCCAGCAGCCCATCACAGGGGAGCACGGGTGGCTACACCTTC.

V is TRBV5-1 and J is TRBJ1-1, with a tentative D call TRBD1 (6 bases). The CDR3 has 15 amino acids. Germline CDR1 is SGHRS and CDR2 is YFSETQ. V lost 3 bases and J lost 4, with 16 bases in between. The CDR3 DNA sequence: TGCGCCAGCAGCTCCCTGGACAGCTGGGGCACTGAAGCTTTCTTT. Residues: CASSSLDSWGTEAFF.

This chain links TRBV30 with TRBJ2-1, with D possibly matching TRBD2 (6 bases). In germline, CDR1 is GTSNPN, CDR2 SVGIG (reference sequence). Trimming removed 7 bases from V and 4 bases from J, with 11 bases in between. The CDR3 length is 12 residues. Here the CDR3 reads CASWDSYNEQFF. CDR3 nucleotide sequence: TGTGCCTCCTGGGACTCGTACAATGAGCAGTTCTTC.

The genes are TRBV5-4 and TRBJ2-3; 10 bases are shared with TRBD2. The J segment lost 6 bases and the V segment lost 2 bases, leaving 6 bases of the junction unmatched. CDR3 length: 15 residues. Germline assignment: CDR1 SGHNT and CDR2 YYREEE (reference sequence). CDR3 region: CASSLAGGPSDTQYF. CDR3 DNA sequence: TGTGCCAGCAGCTTAGCGGGGGGGCCGTCGGATACGCAGTATTTT.

The rearrangement uses TRBV29-1 and TRBJ2-5, with 7 bases lining up with TRBD2. Germline V CDR1 and CDR2: SQVTM, ANQGSEA. The ends lost 1 base at V and 7 bases at J; junction bases unmatched: 3. The CDR3 covers 12 residues. The CDR3 is CSVEGLAGTQYF. The CDR3 region has the DNA TGCAGCGTTGAAGGACTAGCCGGGACCCAGTACTTC.

The V call is TRBV6-5, the J call TRBJ1-2, with TRBD1 identical over 8 bases. Germline CDR1 MNHEY, CDR2 SVGAGI. V gave up 8 bases and J gave up 5 bases; unmatched junction bases: 4. The CDR3 has 12 amino acids. The CDR3 region has the DNA TGTGCCAGCGGACAGGGACCGTATGGCTACACCTTC. Its protein product is CASGQGPYGYTF.

The rearrangement uses TRBV19 and TRBJ2-3; 7 bases line up with TRBD1. CDR3 length: 15 amino acids. The V gene's germline CDR1 is LNHDA and CDR2 SQIVND (reference sequence). The V segment lost 7 bases and the J segment 2 bases; nucleotides outside the gene matches: 9. Here the CDR3 DNA reads TGTGCCAGTACCCCCCGGACAGGCAACACAGATACGCAGTATTTT. It specifies CASTPRTGNTDTQYF.

The rearrangement joins TRBV29-1 to TRBJ1-3; D gene uncertain. The CDR3 spans 13 residues. The germline gives CDR1 SQVTM, CDR2 ANQGSEA. The V and J ends lost 2 bases and 2 bases respectively, with 7 bases between them. The CDR3, as DNA: TGCAGCGTTGAAATTGCTACTGGAAACACCATATATTTT. Translating it yields CSVEIATGNTIYF. The full variable domain, rest sourced from reference TRBV29-1 and TRBJ1-3, is SAVISQKPSRDICQRGTSLTIQCQVDSQVTMMFWYRQQPGQSLTLIATANQGSEATYESGFVIDKFPISRPNLTFSTLTVSNMSPEDSSIYLCSVEIATGNTIYFGEGSWLTVV.

The V call is TRBV7-9, the J call TRBJ2-7; 8 bases map to TRBD2. Germline V CDR1 and CDR2: SEHNR, FQNEAQ (reference sequence). This CDR3 is built from 15 residues. V was clipped by 3 bases and J by 1 base; unmatched bases: 5. CDR3 DNA: TGTGCCAGCAGCTTCACGGGACTAGTTTCCTACGAGCAGTACTTC. It codes for CASSFTGLVSYEQYF.

The CDR3 here is CSTRTGVGNTIYF. CDR3 bases: TGCAGCACCCGGACAGGGGTCGGAAACACCATATATTTT. The rearrangement links TRBV29-1 to TRBJ1-3, with 9 positions matching TRBD1. The CDR3 is 13 amino acids. Per germline, CDR1 SQVTM and CDR2 ANQGSEA. V shed 8 bases and J 4 bases; nucleotides not matched to a gene: 6. Full variable domain (outside the CDR3, taken from reference TRBV29-1 and TRBJ1-3): SAVISQKPSRDICQRGTSLTIQCQVDSQVTMMFWYRQQPGQSLTLIATANQGSEATYESGFVIDKFPISRPNLTFSTLTVSNMSPEDSSIYLCSTRTGVGNTIYFGEGSWLTVV.

This sequence joins TRBV30 and TRBJ2-1; D is possibly TRBD2 (5 bases). In germline, CDR1 is GTSNPN, CDR2 SVGIG (reference sequence). Trimming pared 2 bases from V and 7 bases from J, leaving 18 bases between. The CDR3 sequence is 15 residues long. The CDR3 protein is CAWSSLGLAQNEQFF. In DNA form, the CDR3 reads TGTGCCTGGAGTTCCCTCGGGCTAGCCCAGAATGAGCAGTTCTTC.

This chain connects TRBV3-1 (or the pseudogene TRBV3-2) to TRBJ1-6; tentatively, D is TRBD1 (6 bases). V lost 5 bases and J lost 6, with 11 bases in between. The CDR3 has 14 residues. Germline lookup yields CDR1 LGHDT and CDR2 YNNKEL (reference sequence). CDR3: CASSNREFNSPLHF. CDR3 sequence (DNA): TGTGCCAGCAGCAACAGGGAATTTAATTCACCCCTCCACTTT.

The CDR3: CAISETPGGVNYGYTF. DNA for the CDR3: TGTGCCATCAGTGAAACTCCCGGTGGTGTGAACTATGGCTACACCTTC. The rearrangement links TRBV10-3 to TRBJ1-2, with unresolved D. Trimming took 3 bases from V and 2 from J, leaving 16 bases between them. The CDR3 length is 16 residues. In germline, CDR1 is ENHRY, CDR2 SYGVKD.